This T cell receptor beta chain was captured in a study of shared clonotypes between healthy human individuals. Study results and limitations: Against clonotypes common to all four donors, non-shared ones had lower generation probabilities.

Regarding this clone: Its antigen is undetermined.

In CD8 memory, CD45RO+ cells were put together with CCR7-negative CD45RA+ TemRA cells. The deep-level immunoSEQ assay was used. The repertoire was sequenced with immunoSEQ multiplex PCR; TCRdb's copy has only in-frame clones and lacks some. The data hold some 690,000 clones, with 90% observed a single time. The origin of this receptor is a man younger than 35 in good health. Some clones in this sample may be carry-over from other donors' samples. The sequenced material came from memory CD8+ T cells from PBMCs. As to subset: CD45RO+ cells pooled with CCR7-negative TemRA cells.

The CDR3 region is CSVPTSGSPYNEQFF. The CDR3 coding sequence is TGCAGCGTTCCGACTAGCGGGTCCCCCTACAATGAGCAGTTCTTC. The chain uses TRBV29-1 and TRBJ2-1; TRBD2 matches 10 bases. V lost 5 bases, J lost 2 bases, and 6 bases stayed unmatched. The germline gives CDR1 SQVTM, CDR2 ANQGSEA. This CDR3 contains 15 residues.